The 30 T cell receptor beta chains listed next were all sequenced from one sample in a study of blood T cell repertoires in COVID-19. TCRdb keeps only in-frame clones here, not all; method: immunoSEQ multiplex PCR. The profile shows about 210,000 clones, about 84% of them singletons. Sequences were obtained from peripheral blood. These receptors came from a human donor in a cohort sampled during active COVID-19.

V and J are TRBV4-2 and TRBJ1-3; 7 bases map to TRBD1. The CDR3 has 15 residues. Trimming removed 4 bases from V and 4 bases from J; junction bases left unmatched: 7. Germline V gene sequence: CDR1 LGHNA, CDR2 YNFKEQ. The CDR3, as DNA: TGTGCCAGCAGCCTGACAGGGTCGGACGGAAACACCATATATTTT. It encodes CASSLTGSDGNTIYF.

The CDR3 spells CASSKQGFTDEQYF. Written as DNA, the CDR3 is TGCGCCAGCAGCAAACAGGGATTCACTGACGAGCAGTACTTC. This chain joins TRBV5-1 and TRBJ2-7; the D gene is possibly TRBD1 (6 bases). The CDR3 spans 14 residues. Germline V gene lookup returns CDR1 SGHRS and CDR2 YFSETQ. The V gene lost 4 bases and the J gene lost 5 bases, with 16 bases spanning the gap.

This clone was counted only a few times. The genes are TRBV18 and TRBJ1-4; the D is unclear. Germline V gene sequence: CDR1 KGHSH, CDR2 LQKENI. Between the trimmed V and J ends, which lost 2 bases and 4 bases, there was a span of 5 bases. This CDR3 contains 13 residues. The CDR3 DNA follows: TGTGCCAGCTCACCAGGCTTTAATGAAAAACTGTTTTTT. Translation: CASSPGFNEKLFF. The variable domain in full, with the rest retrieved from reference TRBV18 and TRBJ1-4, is NAGVMQNPRHLVRRRGQEARLRCSPMKGHSHVYWYRQLPEEGLKFMVYLQKENIIDESGMPKERFSAEFPKEGPSILRIQQVVRGDSAAYFCASSPGFNEKLFFGSGTQLSVL.

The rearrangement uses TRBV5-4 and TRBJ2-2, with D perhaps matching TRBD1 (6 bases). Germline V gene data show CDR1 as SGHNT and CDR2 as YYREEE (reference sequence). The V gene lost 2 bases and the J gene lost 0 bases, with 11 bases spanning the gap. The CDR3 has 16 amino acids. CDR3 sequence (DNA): TGTGCCAGCAGCTTTAAGGGGGTCGCGAACACCGGGGAGCTGTTTTTT. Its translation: CASSFKGVANTGELFF.

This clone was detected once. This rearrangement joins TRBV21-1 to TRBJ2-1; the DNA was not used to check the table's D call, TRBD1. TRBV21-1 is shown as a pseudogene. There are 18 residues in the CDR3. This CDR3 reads CASSKALYGRGRFYEQFF. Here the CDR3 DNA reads TGTGCCAGCAGCAAAGCGCTTTATGGCAGGGGGCGTTTCTATGAGCAGTTCTTC.

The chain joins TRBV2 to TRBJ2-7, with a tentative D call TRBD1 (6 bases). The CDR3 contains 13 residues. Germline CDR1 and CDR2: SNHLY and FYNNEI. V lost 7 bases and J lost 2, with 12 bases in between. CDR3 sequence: CASTKGDPYEQYF. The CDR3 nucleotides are TGTGCCAGCACTAAGGGGGATCCCTACGAGCAGTACTTC.

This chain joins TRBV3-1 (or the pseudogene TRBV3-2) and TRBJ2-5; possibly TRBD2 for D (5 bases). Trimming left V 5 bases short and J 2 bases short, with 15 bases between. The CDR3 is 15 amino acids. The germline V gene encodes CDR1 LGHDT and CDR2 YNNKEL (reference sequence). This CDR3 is CASSFGLLLQETQYF. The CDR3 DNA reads TGTGCCAGCAGCTTCGGACTTTTATTACAAGAGACCCAGTACTTC.

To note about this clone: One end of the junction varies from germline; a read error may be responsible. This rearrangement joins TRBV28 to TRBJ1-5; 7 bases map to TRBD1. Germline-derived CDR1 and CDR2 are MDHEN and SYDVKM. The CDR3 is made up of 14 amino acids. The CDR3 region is CASRDRAARQSQHF. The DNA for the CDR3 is TGTGCCAGCCGCGACAGGGCCGCCCGTCAGTCCCAGCATTTT.

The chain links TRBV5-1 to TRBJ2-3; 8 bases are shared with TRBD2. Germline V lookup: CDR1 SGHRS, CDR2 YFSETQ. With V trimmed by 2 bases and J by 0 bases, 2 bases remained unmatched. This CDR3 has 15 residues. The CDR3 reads CASSFSGASTDTQYF. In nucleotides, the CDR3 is TGCGCCAGCAGCTTTAGCGGGGCAAGCACAGATACGCAGTATTTT. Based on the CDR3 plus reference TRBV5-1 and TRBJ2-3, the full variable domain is KAGVTQTPRYLIKTRGQQVTLSCSPISGHRSVSWYQQTPGQGLQFLFEYFSETQRNKGNFPGRFSGRQFSNSRSEMNVSTLELGDSALYLCASSFSGASTDTQYFGPGTRLTVL.

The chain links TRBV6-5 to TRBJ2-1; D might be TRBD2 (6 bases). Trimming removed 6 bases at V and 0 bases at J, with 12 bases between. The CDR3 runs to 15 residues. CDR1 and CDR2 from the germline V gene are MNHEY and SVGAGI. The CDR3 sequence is CASSPGLSSYNEQFF. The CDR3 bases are TGTGCCAGCAGCCCGGGACTGAGCTCCTACAATGAGCAGTTCTTC.

This CDR3 reads CAWSTRRTAFYGYTF. CDR3 in DNA: TGTGCCTGGAGTACACGCCGGACAGCCTTCTATGGCTACACCTTC. The V call is TRBV30, the J call TRBJ1-2; D is possibly TRBD1 (6 bases). There are 15 residues in the CDR3. The germline CDR1 and CDR2 sequences are GTSNPN and SVGIG (reference sequence). Trimming cost V 2 bases and J 4 bases, with 17 bases left between them.

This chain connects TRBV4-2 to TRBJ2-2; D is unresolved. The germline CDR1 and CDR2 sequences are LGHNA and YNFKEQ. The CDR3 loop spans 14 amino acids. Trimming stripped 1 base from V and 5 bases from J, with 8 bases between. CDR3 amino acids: CASSQGLETGELFF. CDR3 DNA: TGTGCCAGCAGCCAAGGGCTCGAAACCGGGGAGCTGTTTTTT.

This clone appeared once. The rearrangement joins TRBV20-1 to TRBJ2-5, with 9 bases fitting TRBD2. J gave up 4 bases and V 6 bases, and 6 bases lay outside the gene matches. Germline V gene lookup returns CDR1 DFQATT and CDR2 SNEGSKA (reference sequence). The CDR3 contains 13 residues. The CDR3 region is CSASPGLAETQYF. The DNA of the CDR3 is TGCAGTGCGAGTCCGGGACTAGCAGAGACCCAGTACTTC.

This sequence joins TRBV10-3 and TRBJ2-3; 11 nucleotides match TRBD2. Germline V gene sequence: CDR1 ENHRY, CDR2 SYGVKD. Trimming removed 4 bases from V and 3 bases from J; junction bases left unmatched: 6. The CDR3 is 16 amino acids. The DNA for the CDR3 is TGTGCCATCAGTGCGCTAACTAGCGGGAGTACAGATACGCAGTATTTT. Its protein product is CAISALTSGSTDTQYF.

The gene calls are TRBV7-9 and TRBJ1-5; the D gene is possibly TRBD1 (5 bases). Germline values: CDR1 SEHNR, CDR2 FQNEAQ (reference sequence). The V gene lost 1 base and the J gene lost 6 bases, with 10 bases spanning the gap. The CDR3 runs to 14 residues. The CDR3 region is CASSLGGGVQPQHF. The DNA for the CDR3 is TGTGCCAGCAGCTTAGGGGGAGGGGTTCAGCCCCAGCATTTT.

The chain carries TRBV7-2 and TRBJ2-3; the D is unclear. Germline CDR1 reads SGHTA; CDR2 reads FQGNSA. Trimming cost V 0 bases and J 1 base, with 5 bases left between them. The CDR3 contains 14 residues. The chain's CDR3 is CASSLAPGTDTQYF. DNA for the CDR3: TGTGCCAGCAGCTTAGCCCCAGGCACAGATACGCAGTATTTT.

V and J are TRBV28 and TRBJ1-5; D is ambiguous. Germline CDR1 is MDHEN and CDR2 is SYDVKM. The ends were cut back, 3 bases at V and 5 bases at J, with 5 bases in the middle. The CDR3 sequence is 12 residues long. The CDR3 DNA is TGTGCCAGCAGTTTGAGTTATCAGCCCCAGCATTTT. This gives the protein CASSLSYQPQHF.

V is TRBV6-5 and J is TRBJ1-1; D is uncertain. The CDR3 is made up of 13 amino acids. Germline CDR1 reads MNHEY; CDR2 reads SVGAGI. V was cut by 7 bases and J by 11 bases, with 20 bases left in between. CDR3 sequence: CASNSGSPARAFF. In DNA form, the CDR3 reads TGTGCCAGCAACTCCGGGAGCCCCGCTAGGGCTTTCTTT.

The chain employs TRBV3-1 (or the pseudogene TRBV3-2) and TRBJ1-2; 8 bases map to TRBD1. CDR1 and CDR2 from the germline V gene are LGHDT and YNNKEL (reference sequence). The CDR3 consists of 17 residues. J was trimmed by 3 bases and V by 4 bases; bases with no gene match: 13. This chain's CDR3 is CASSPGQGGNRYYGYTF. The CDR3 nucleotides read TGTGCCAGCAGCCCCGGACAGGGAGGGAATAGGTACTATGGCTACACCTTC.

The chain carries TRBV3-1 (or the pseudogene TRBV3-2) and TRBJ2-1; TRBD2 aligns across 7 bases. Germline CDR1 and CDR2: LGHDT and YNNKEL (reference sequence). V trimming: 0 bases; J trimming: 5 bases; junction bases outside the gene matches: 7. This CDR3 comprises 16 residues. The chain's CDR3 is CASSQELILADNEQFF. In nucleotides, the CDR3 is TGTGCCAGCAGCCAAGAACTTATTCTAGCGGACAATGAGCAGTTCTTC.

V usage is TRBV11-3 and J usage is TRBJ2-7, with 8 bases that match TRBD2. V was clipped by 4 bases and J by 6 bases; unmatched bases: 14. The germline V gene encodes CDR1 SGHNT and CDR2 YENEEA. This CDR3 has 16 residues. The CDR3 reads CASSSRSGGHYSEQYF. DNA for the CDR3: TGTGCCAGCAGCTCGCGAAGCGGGGGTCACTATAGCGAGCAGTACTTC.

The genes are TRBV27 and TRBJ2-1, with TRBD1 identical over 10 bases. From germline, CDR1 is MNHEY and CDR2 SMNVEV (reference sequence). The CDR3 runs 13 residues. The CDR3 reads CGTGGTSYNEQFF. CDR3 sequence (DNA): TGTGGGACAGGGGGGACATCCTACAATGAGCAGTTCTTC.

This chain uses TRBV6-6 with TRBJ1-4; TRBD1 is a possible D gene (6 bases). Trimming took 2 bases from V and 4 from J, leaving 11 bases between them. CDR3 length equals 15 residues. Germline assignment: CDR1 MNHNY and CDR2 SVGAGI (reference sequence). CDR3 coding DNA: TGTGCCAGCAGTTACCGGACAGCACTTAATGAAAAACTGTTTTTT. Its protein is CASSYRTALNEKLFF.

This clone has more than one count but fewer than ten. The CDR3: CASTGDSPYNEQFF. The DNA for the CDR3 is TGTGCCAGCACCGGGGACTCACCCTACAATGAGCAGTTCTTC. The chain carries TRBV2 and TRBJ2-1; TRBD2 might be the D (6 bases). Germline CDR1 is SNHLY and CDR2 is FYNNEI. V lost 7 bases and J lost 2, with 12 bases in between. This CDR3 comprises 14 residues.

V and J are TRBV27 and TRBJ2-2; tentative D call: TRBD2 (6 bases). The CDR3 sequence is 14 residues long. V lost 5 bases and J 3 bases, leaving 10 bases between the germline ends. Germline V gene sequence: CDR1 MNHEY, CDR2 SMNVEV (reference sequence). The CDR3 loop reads CASSGLAYTGELFF. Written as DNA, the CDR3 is TGTGCCAGCAGTGGTCTAGCGTACACCGGGGAGCTGTTTTTT.

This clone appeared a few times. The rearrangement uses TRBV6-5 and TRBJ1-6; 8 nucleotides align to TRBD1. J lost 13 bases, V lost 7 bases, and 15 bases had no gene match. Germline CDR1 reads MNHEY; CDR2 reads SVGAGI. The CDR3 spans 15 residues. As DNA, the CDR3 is TGTGCCAGCACCCCAATGAATCCCGGGACAGGCCCCCTCCACTTT. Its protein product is CASTPMNPGTGPLHF.

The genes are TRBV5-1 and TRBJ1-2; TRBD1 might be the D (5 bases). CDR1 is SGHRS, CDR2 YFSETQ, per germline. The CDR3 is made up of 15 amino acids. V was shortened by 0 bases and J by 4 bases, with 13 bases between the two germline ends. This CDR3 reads CASSLAAGRAYGYTF. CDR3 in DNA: TGCGCCAGCAGCTTGGCGGCAGGGAGGGCCTATGGCTACACCTTC.

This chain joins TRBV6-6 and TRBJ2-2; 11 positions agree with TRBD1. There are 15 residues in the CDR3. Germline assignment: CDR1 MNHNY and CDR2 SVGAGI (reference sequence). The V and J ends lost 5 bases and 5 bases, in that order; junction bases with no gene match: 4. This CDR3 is CASSLGTGGTGELFF. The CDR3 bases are TGTGCCAGCAGTCTCGGGACAGGGGGGACCGGGGAGCTGTTTTTT.

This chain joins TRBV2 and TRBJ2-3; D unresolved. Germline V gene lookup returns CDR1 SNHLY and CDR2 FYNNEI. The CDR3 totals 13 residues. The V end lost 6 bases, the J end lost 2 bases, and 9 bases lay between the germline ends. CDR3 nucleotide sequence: TGTGCCAGCAGCCCTCCCTTCACAGATACGCAGTATTTT. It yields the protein CASSPPFTDTQYF. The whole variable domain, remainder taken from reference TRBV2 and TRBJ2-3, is EPEVTQTPSHQVTQMGQEVILRCVPISNHLYFYWYRQILGQKVEFLVSFYNNEISEKSEIFDDQFSVERPDGSNFTLKIRSTKLEDSAMYFCASSPPFTDTQYFGPGTRLTVL.

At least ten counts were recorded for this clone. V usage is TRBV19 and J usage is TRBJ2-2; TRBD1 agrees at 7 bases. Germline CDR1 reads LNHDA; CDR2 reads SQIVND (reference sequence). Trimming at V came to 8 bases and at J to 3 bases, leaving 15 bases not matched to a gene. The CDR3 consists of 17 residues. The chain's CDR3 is CASQIVDMGQHTGELFF. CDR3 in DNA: TGTGCCAGTCAAATCGTCGACATGGGACAGCACACCGGGGAGCTGTTTTTT.